This T cell receptor beta chain was obtained from a study of T cell repertoires in cytomegalovirus infection. About the study: In public TCR beta signatures, there were indications of both CMV infection and matching HLA type.

This clonotype was counted ten times or more. The antigen remains unidentified. Via MiXCR, TCRdb re-called the reads, giving one row per CDR3 protein. The sample consists of some 600,000 distinct CDR3 sequences, roughly 24% of them appearing once. V lost 8 bases, J lost 0 bases, and 13 bases lay in between. Germline V gene lookup returns CDR1 SGHVS and CDR2 FQNEAQ. CDR3 length equals 15 residues. Study-wide results and limits: Clonotype analysis showed dominance of the ex vivo response by HLA-C-restricted CMV-specific TCR beta clonotypes. Carriers of CMV plus the relevant HLA were identified by cumulative public TCR beta family frequency.

This receptor was taken from a human donor in good health (CMV status not recorded). Some clones in this sample may be carry-over from other donors' samples. The rearrangement joins TRBV7-8 to TRBJ2-2, with D unclear. The specimen was CD8+ T cells from PBMCs. CDR3 sequence (DNA): TGTGCCAGCCCCTCGCCGGGTTCGAACACCGGGGAGCTGTTTTTT. Translation gives CASPSPGSNTGELFF.